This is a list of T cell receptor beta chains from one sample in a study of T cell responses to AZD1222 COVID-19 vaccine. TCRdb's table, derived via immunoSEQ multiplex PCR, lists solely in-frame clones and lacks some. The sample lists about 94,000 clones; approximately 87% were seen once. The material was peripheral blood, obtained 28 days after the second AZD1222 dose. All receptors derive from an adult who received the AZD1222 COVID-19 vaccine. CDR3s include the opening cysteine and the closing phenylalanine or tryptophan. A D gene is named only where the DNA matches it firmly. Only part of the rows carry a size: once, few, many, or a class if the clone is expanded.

cdr3_aa: CASSPLGGQGNQPQHF
cdr3_nt: TGTGCCAGCAGTCCCCTCGGAGGACAGGGCAATCAGCCCCAGCATTTT
d_call: TRBD1
clone_size: NA
v_call: TRBV27
j_call: TRBJ1-5

cdr3_aa: CASSAGHATNEKLFF
cdr3_nt: TGTGCCAGCAGCGCAGGACACGCGACTAATGAAAAACTGTTTTTT
d_call: NA
clone_size: NA
v_call: TRBV7-2
j_call: TRBJ1-4

cdr3_aa: CASFSGRPDTQYF
cdr3_nt: TGTGCCAGTTTTAGCGGGAGGCCAGATACGCAGTATTTT
d_call: TRBD2
clone_size: NA
v_call: TRBV28
j_call: TRBJ2-3

cdr3_aa: CATFGAGYTF
cdr3_nt: TGTGCCACCTTTGGGGCTGGCTACACCTTC
d_call: NA
clone_size: NA
v_call: TRBV3-1/TRBV3-2
j_call: TRBJ1-2

cdr3_aa: CASSAPGLAGGTDTQYF
cdr3_nt: TGTGCCAGCAGCGCCCCCGGACTAGCGGGAGGCACAGATACGCAGTATTTT
d_call: TRBD2
clone_size: NA
v_call: TRBV9
j_call: TRBJ2-3

cdr3_aa: CASSFYEGRQTQYF
cdr3_nt: TGTGCCAGCAGCTTTTACGAAGGTCGGCAGACCCAGTACTTC
d_call: NA
clone_size: once
v_call: TRBV5-5
j_call: TRBJ2-5

cdr3_aa: CASSQDGSFDTEAFF
cdr3_nt: TGTGCCAGCAGCCAAGATGGGAGCTTTGACACTGAAGCTTTCTTT
d_call: NA
clone_size: once
v_call: TRBV4-2
j_call: TRBJ1-1

cdr3_aa: CAWTPGQFTDTQYF
cdr3_nt: TGTGCCTGGACCCCGGGACAGTTCACAGATACGCAGTATTTT
d_call: TRBD1
clone_size: NA
v_call: TRBV30
j_call: TRBJ2-3

cdr3_aa: CASSLDSGTLYEQYF
cdr3_nt: TGTGCCAGCAGCTTGGACAGCGGGACGCTCTACGAGCAGTACTTC
d_call: TRBD2
clone_size: NA
v_call: TRBV5-4
j_call: TRBJ2-7

cdr3_aa: CASSVGEGPQSNQPQHF
cdr3_nt: TGTGCCAGCAGCGTAGGGGAGGGGCCCCAGAGCAATCAGCCCCAGCATTTT
d_call: NA
clone_size: once
v_call: TRBV9
j_call: TRBJ1-5

cdr3_aa: CASSAWGLASYEQYF
cdr3_nt: TGTGCCAGCAGTGCGTGGGGCCTAGCTTCCTACGAGCAGTACTTC
d_call: NA
clone_size: NA
v_call: TRBV28
j_call: TRBJ2-7

cdr3_aa: CASSKDEGEQYF
cdr3_nt: TGTGCCAGCAGCAAAGACGAGGGGGAGCAGTACTTC
d_call: NA
clone_size: few
v_call: TRBV21-1
j_call: TRBJ2-7

cdr3_aa: CASSSGGARTGELFF
cdr3_nt: TGTGCCAGTAGTAGCGGGGGGGCGAGGACCGGGGAGCTGTTTTTT
d_call: TRBD2
clone_size: NA
v_call: TRBV19
j_call: TRBJ2-2

cdr3_aa: CASSTRTGRDTEAFF
cdr3_nt: TGTGCCAGCAGCACGCGGACAGGCAGGGACACTGAAGCTTTCTTT
d_call: TRBD1
clone_size: NA
v_call: TRBV9
j_call: TRBJ1-1

cdr3_aa: CASSQDWQGRNQPQHF
cdr3_nt: TGCGCCAGCAGCCAAGACTGGCAGGGGCGCAATCAGCCCCAGCATTTT
d_call: NA
clone_size: once
v_call: TRBV4-3
j_call: TRBJ1-5

cdr3_aa: CASSQEPQGRTEAFF
cdr3_nt: TGCGCCAGCAGCCAAGAACCTCAGGGAAGGACTGAAGCTTTCTTT
d_call: NA
clone_size: NA
v_call: TRBV4-3
j_call: TRBJ1-1

cdr3_aa: CASSQVPTGDRVF
cdr3_nt: TGCGCCAGCAGCCAAGTGCCGACGGGGGACAGGGTGTTC
d_call: TRBD1
clone_size: NA
v_call: TRBV4-1
j_call: TRBJ2-7

cdr3_aa: CASSIARADTEAFF
cdr3_nt: TGTGCCAGTAGTATCGCACGGGCGGACACTGAAGCTTTCTTT
d_call: NA
clone_size: few
v_call: TRBV19
j_call: TRBJ1-1

cdr3_aa: CASSSQQGRSTDTQYF
cdr3_nt: TGTGCCAGCAGCTCGCAACAGGGGAGAAGTACAGATACGCAGTATTTT
d_call: TRBD1
clone_size: few
v_call: TRBV11-1
j_call: TRBJ2-3

cdr3_aa: CASSQRVLAKNIQYF
cdr3_nt: TGCGCCAGCAGCCAGCGGGTACTAGCCAAAAACATTCAGTACTTC
d_call: NA
clone_size: NA
v_call: TRBV23-1
j_call: TRBJ2-4

cdr3_aa: CASLYPGQGPHTEAFF
cdr3_nt: TGCGCCAGCTTATACCCGGGACAGGGGCCCCACACTGAAGCTTTCTTT
d_call: TRBD1
clone_size: NA
v_call: TRBV10-2
j_call: TRBJ1-1

cdr3_aa: CASSISQGNEQFF
cdr3_nt: TGTGCCAGTAGTATAAGCCAGGGCAATGAGCAGTTCTTC
d_call: NA
clone_size: NA
v_call: TRBV19
j_call: TRBJ2-1

cdr3_aa: CASSLSGTGISGYTF
cdr3_nt: TGTGCCAGCAGCTTAAGTGGGACAGGGATTAGTGGCTACACCTTC
d_call: TRBD1
clone_size: NA
v_call: TRBV7-2
j_call: TRBJ1-2

cdr3_aa: CASSQEGVREQYF
cdr3_nt: TGCGCCAGCAGCCAAGAGGGAGTTCGCGAGCAGTACTTC
d_call: NA
clone_size: NA
v_call: TRBV4-1
j_call: TRBJ2-7

cdr3_aa: CASSPPRRSSSYNEQFF
cdr3_nt: TGTGCCAGCTCACCACCGCGTCGTAGCAGCTCCTACAATGAGCAGTTCTTC
d_call: NA
clone_size: NA
v_call: TRBV18
j_call: TRBJ2-1

cdr3_aa: CASSASGGLFYEQYF
cdr3_nt: TGTGCCAGCAGCGCTTCGGGGGGATTATTCTACGAGCAGTACTTC
d_call: TRBD2
clone_size: few
v_call: TRBV25-1
j_call: TRBJ2-7

cdr3_aa: CASSQVVDTQYF
cdr3_nt: TGTGCCAGCAGCCAAGTGGTAGATACGCAGTATTTT
d_call: NA
clone_size: NA
v_call: TRBV3-1/TRBV3-2
j_call: TRBJ2-3

cdr3_aa: CSVRTDRPRFYEQYF
cdr3_nt: TGCAGCGTCAGAACCGACAGGCCAAGGTTCTACGAGCAGTACTTC
d_call: NA
clone_size: NA
v_call: TRBV29-1
j_call: TRBJ2-7

cdr3_aa: CASSYSEGNDEAFF
cdr3_nt: TGTGCCAGCAGTTACTCCGAAGGGAATGATGAAGCTTTCTTT
d_call: NA
clone_size: NA
v_call: TRBV6-2/TRBV6-3
j_call: TRBJ1-1

cdr3_aa: CATRATGGNEQYF
cdr3_nt: TGTGCCACCAGAGCCACAGGGGGGAACGAGCAGTACTTC
d_call: TRBD1
clone_size: once
v_call: TRBV24-1
j_call: TRBJ2-7

cdr3_aa: CASSRIAGGPVEQYF
cdr3_nt: TGTGCCAGCAGCCGTATAGCGGGAGGGCCGGTCGAGCAGTACTTC
d_call: TRBD2
clone_size: NA
v_call: TRBV6-5
j_call: TRBJ2-7

cdr3_aa: CASSQPSGGEQFF
cdr3_nt: TGCGCCAGCAGCCAACCCTCAGGGGGCGAGCAGTTCTTC
d_call: TRBD1
clone_size: NA
v_call: TRBV4-1
j_call: TRBJ2-1

cdr3_aa: CASASGGSTSTQYF
cdr3_nt: TGTGCCAGCGCCTCAGGGGGTAGTACGAGTACGCAGTATTTT
d_call: TRBD1
clone_size: NA
v_call: TRBV27
j_call: TRBJ2-3

cdr3_aa: CASSPGAGYHYGYTF
cdr3_nt: TGTGCCAGCAGTCCGGGGGCGGGATATCACTATGGCTACACCTTC
d_call: NA
clone_size: NA
v_call: TRBV27
j_call: TRBJ1-2

cdr3_aa: CAISESGVRGYTF
cdr3_nt: TGTGCCATCAGTGAGTCGGGGGTGAGGGGCTACACCTTC
d_call: NA
clone_size: NA
v_call: TRBV10-3
j_call: TRBJ1-2

cdr3_aa: CASGGRTNTGELFF
cdr3_nt: TGTGCCAGCGGGGGCCGGACGAACACCGGGGAGCTGTTTTTT
d_call: NA
clone_size: NA
v_call: TRBV6-5
j_call: TRBJ2-2

cdr3_aa: CASSRAQGVGETQYF
cdr3_nt: TGTGCCAGCAGTAGGGCCCAGGGGGTAGGGGAGACCCAGTACTTC
d_call: TRBD1
clone_size: NA
v_call: TRBV2
j_call: TRBJ2-5

cdr3_aa: CASSLARGGSTDTQYF
cdr3_nt: TGTGCCAGCAGCTTAGCGCGGGGGGGCAGCACAGATACGCAGTATTTT
d_call: TRBD2
clone_size: NA
v_call: TRBV7-9
j_call: TRBJ2-3

cdr3_aa: CASSVWRAGELFF
cdr3_nt: TGTGCCAGCAGTGTTTGGAGGGCCGGGGAGCTGTTTTTT
d_call: NA
clone_size: once
v_call: TRBV2
j_call: TRBJ2-2

cdr3_aa: CAWSLRGDQPQHF
cdr3_nt: TGTGCCTGGAGTTTGCGGGGGGATCAGCCCCAGCATTTT
d_call: NA
clone_size: NA
v_call: TRBV30
j_call: TRBJ1-5

cdr3_aa: CASSLYGFSYNEQFF
cdr3_nt: TGTGCCAGCAGCTTATACGGGTTCTCCTACAATGAGCAGTTCTTC
d_call: NA
clone_size: NA
v_call: TRBV5-5
j_call: TRBJ2-1

cdr3_aa: CASSYSGTDTQYF
cdr3_nt: TGTGCCAGCAGTTACTCGGGCACAGATACGCAGTATTTT
d_call: NA
clone_size: NA
v_call: TRBV6-5
j_call: TRBJ2-3

cdr3_aa: CASSPKETQYF
cdr3_nt: TGTGCCAGCTCACCAAAAGAGACCCAGTACTTC
d_call: NA
clone_size: NA
v_call: TRBV18
j_call: TRBJ2-5

cdr3_aa: CASSFGTGGFQPQHF
cdr3_nt: TGTGCCAGCAGTTTTGGGACAGGGGGGTTTCAGCCCCAGCATTTT
d_call: TRBD1
clone_size: NA
v_call: TRBV28
j_call: TRBJ1-5

cdr3_aa: CASSEYRAQPQHF
cdr3_nt: TGTGCCAGCAGTGAATACAGGGCTCAGCCCCAGCATTTT
d_call: NA
clone_size: once
v_call: TRBV6-1
j_call: TRBJ1-5

cdr3_aa: CSARNSETQYF
cdr3_nt: TGCAGTGCTAGAAACTCGGAGACCCAGTACTTC
d_call: NA
clone_size: NA
v_call: TRBV20-1
j_call: TRBJ2-5

cdr3_aa: CASRPETEGEKLFF
cdr3_nt: TGTGCCTCAAGGCCCGAGACAGAGGGCGAAAAACTGTTTTTT
d_call: NA
clone_size: NA
v_call: TRBV10-3
j_call: TRBJ1-4

cdr3_aa: CSVENRGYGYTF
cdr3_nt: TGCAGCGTTGAGAACAGGGGATATGGCTACACCTTC
d_call: TRBD1
clone_size: NA
v_call: TRBV29-1
j_call: TRBJ1-2

cdr3_aa: CASSLLSDRAGEQYF
cdr3_nt: TGTGCCAGCAGTTTGCTCTCGGACAGGGCAGGGGAGCAGTACTTC
d_call: TRBD1
clone_size: NA
v_call: TRBV28
j_call: TRBJ2-7

cdr3_aa: CASSSGTVDSPLHF
cdr3_nt: TGCGCCAGCAGCTCAGGGACGGTGGATTCACCCCTCCACTTT
d_call: NA
clone_size: NA
v_call: TRBV5-1
j_call: TRBJ1-6

cdr3_aa: CASSPDRAFGYGYTF
cdr3_nt: TGTGCCAGCAGCCCGGACAGGGCTTTCGGCTATGGCTACACCTTC
d_call: TRBD1
clone_size: NA
v_call: TRBV6-5
j_call: TRBJ1-2